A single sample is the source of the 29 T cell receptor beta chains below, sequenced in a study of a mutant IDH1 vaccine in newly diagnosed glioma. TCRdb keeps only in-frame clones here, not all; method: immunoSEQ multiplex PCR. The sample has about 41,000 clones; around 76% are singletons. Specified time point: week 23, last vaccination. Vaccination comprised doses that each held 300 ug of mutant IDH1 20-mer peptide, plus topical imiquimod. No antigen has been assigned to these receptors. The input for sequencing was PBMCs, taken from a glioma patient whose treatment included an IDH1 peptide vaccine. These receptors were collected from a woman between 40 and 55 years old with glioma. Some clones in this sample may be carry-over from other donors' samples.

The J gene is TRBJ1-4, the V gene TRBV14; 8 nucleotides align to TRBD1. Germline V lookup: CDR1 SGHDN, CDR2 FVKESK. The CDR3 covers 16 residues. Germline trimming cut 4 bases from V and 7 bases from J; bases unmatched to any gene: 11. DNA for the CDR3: TGTGCCAGCAGCCCACCATCCGGGACAGGCCTTGAAAAACTGTTTTTT. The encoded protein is CASSPPSGTGLEKLFF.

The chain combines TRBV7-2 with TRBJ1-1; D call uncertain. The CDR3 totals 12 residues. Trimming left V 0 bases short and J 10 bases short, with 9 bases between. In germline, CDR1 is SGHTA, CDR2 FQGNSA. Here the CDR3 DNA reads TGTGCCAGCAGCTTAGCTGCGGGATCAGCTTTCTTT. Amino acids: CASSLAAGSAFF.

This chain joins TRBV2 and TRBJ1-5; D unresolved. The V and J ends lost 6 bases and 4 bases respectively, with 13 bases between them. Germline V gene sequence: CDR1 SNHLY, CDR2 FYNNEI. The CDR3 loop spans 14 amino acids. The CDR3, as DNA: TGTGCCAGCAGGGGCGGCCAGCCTAATCAGCCCCAGCATTTT. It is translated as CASRGGQPNQPQHF.

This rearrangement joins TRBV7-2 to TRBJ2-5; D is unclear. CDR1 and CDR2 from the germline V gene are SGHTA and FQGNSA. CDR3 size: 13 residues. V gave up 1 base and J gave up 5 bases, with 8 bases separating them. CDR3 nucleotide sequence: TGTGCCAGCAGCTTAGAGGACCGGGAGACCCAGTACTTC. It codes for CASSLEDRETQYF. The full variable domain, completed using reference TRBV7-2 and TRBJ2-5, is GAGVSQSPSNKVTEKGKDVELRCDPISGHTALYWYRQSLGQGLEFLIYFQGNSAPDKSGLPSDRFSAERTGGSVSTLTIQRTQQEDSAVYLCASSLEDRETQYFGPGTRLLVL.

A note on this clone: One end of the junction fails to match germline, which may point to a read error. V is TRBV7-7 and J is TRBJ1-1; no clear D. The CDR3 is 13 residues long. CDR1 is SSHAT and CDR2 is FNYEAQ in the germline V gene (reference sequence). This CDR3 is CASSLSASTEAFF. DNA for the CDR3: TGTGCTAGCAGCTTATCTGCCAGCACTGAAGCTTTCTTT.

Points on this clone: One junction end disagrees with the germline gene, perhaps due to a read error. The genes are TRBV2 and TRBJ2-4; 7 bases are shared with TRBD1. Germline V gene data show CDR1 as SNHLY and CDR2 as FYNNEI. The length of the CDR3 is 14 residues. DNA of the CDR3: TGTGCCAGCAGGGAAGGACAGGTTACCGACATTCAGTACTTC. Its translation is CASREGQVTDIQYF.

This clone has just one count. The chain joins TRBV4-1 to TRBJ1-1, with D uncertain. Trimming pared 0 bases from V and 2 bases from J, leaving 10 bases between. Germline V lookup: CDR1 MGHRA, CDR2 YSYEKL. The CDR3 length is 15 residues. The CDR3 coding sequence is TGCGCCAGCAGCCAAGAGGAGCGAAGTAACACTGAAGCTTTCTTT. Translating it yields CASSQEERSNTEAFF.

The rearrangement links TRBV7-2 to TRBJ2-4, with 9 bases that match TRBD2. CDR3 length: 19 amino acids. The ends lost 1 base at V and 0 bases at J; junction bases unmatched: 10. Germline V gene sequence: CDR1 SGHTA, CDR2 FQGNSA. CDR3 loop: CASSLEGTSRLGAKNIQYF. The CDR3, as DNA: TGTGCCAGCAGCTTAGAAGGGACTAGCCGTCTGGGAGCCAAAAACATTCAGTACTTC.

The CDR3 bases are TGTGCCAGCAGCCGGAACACTGGAAACACCATATATTTT. Residues: CASSRNTGNTIYF. This sequence joins TRBV7-9 and TRBJ1-3; D is undetermined. The V gene lost 5 bases and the J gene lost 2 bases, with 7 bases spanning the gap. Germline V gives CDR1 SEHNR, CDR2 FQNEAQ (reference sequence). This CDR3 spans 13 amino acids.

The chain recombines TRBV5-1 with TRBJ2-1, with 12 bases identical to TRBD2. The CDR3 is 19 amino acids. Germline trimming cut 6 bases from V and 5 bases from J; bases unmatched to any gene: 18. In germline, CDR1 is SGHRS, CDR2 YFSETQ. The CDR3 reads CASTARTSGVGRSDNEQFF. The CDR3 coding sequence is TGCGCCAGCACCGCACGGACTAGCGGGGTGGGGAGATCCGACAATGAGCAGTTCTTC.

The CDR3 DNA follows: TGTGCCAGCAGCTTAGGGGGCCGGGACACCGGGGAGCTGTTTTTT. This encodes CASSLGGRDTGELFF. The gene calls are TRBV5-5 and TRBJ2-2; TRBD1 aligns across 7 bases. Trimming removed 2 bases from V and 3 bases from J; junction bases left unmatched: 4. Germline loops: CDR1 SGHKS, CDR2 YYEKEE (reference sequence). CDR3 size: 15 residues.

The CDR3 DNA reads as TGTGCCAGCAGCCACAGGGGGTCTTTCTACGAGCAGTACTTC. Protein product: CASSHRGSFYEQYF. The genes are TRBV7-2 and TRBJ2-7; TRBD1 agrees at 8 bases. The CDR3 consists of 14 residues. J lost 3 bases, V lost 5 bases, and 6 bases had no gene match. Germline V gene lookup returns CDR1 SGHTA and CDR2 FQGNSA. Full variable domain (remainder filled in from reference TRBV7-2 and TRBJ2-7): GAGVSQSPSNKVTEKGKDVELRCDPISGHTALYWYRQSLGQGLEFLIYFQGNSAPDKSGLPSDRFSAERTGGSVSTLTIQRTQQEDSAVYLCASSHRGSFYEQYFGPGTRLTVT.

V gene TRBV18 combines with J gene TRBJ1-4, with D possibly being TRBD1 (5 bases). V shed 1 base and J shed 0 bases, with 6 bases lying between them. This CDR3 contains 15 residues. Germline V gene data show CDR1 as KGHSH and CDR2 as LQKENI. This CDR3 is CASSPQGTTNEKLFF. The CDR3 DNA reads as TGTGCCAGCTCACCACAGGGGACAACTAATGAAAAACTGTTTTTT.

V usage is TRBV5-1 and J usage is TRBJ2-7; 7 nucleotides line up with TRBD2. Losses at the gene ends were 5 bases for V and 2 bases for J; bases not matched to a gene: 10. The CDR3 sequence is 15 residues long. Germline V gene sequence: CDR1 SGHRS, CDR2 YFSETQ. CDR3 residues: CASSSRSGAPYEQYF. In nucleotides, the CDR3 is TGCGCCAGCAGTTCCCGGAGCGGGGCTCCCTACGAGCAGTACTTC.

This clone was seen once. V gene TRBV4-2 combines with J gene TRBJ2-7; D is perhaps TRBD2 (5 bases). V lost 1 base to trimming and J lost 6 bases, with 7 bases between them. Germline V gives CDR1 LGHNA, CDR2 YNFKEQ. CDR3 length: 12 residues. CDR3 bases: TGTGCCAGCAGCCAAGGGGGAGCCGAGCAGTACTTC. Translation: CASSQGGAEQYF.

CDR3 sequence (DNA): TGTGCCAGCACTCAAATCTCTGGAAACACCATATATTTT. Amino acids: CASTQISGNTIYF. The V call is TRBV4-2, the J call TRBJ1-3; no clear D. The CDR3 spans 13 residues. Germline lookup yields CDR1 LGHNA and CDR2 YNFKEQ. V was pared by 7 bases and J by 0 bases, with 7 bases between.

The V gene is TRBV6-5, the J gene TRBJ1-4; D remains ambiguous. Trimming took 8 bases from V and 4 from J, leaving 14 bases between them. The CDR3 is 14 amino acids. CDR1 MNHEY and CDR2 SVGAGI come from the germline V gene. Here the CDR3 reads CASGGRAGNEKLFF. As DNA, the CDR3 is TGTGCCAGCGGAGGGAGGGCGGGTAATGAAAAACTGTTTTTT.

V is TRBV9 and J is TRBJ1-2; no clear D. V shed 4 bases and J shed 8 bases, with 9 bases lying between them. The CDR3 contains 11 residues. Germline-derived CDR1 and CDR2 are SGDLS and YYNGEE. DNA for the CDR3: TGTGCCAGCAGCTCCAGGTCGGGCTACACCTTC. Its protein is CASSSRSGYTF.

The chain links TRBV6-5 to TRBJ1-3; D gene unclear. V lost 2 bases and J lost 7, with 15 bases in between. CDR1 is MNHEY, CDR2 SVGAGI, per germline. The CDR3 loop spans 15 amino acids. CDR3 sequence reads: CASSYAAGPGNTIYF. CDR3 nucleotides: TGTGCCAGCAGTTACGCGGCAGGTCCCGGGAACACCATATATTTT.

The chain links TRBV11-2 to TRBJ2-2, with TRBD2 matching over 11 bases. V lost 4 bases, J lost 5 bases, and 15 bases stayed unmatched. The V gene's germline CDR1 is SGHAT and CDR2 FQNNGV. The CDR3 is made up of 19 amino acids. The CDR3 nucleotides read TGTGCCAGCAGCTCCGCTCCGGTGCTAGCGGGGGGTTCAACCGGGGAGCTGTTTTTT. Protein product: CASSSAPVLAGGSTGELFF.

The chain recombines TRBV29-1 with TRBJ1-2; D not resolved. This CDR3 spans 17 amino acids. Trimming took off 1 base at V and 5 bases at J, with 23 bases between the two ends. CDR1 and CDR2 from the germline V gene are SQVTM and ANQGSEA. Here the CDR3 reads CSVEVRGKVSGVYGYTF. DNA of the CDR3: TGCAGCGTTGAAGTAAGAGGGAAGGTTTCTGGGGTTTATGGCTACACCTTC. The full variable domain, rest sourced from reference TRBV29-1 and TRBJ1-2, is SAVISQKPSRDICQRGTSLTIQCQVDSQVTMMFWYRQQPGQSLTLIATANQGSEATYESGFVIDKFPISRPNLTFSTLTVSNMSPEDSSIYLCSVEVRGKVSGVYGYTFGSGTRLTVV.

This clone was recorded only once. The CDR3 bases are TGTGCCAGCAGCCAAGATGTGGGTAGCGGGGGGTTCTACAATGAGCAGTTCTTC. It is translated as CASSQDVGSGGFYNEQFF. This chain uses TRBV4-2 with TRBJ2-1, with 10 bases that match TRBD2. V was pared by 0 bases and J by 3 bases, with 8 bases of the junction left unmatched. Germline V gives CDR1 LGHNA, CDR2 YNFKEQ. The CDR3 sequence is 18 residues long.

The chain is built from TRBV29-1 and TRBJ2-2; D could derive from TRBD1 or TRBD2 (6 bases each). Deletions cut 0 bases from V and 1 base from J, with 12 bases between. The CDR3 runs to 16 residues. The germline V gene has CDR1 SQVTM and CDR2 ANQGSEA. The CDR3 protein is CSVEDDRGQNTGELFF. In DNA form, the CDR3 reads TGCAGCGTTGAAGATGACCGGGGGCAGAACACCGGGGAGCTGTTTTTT.

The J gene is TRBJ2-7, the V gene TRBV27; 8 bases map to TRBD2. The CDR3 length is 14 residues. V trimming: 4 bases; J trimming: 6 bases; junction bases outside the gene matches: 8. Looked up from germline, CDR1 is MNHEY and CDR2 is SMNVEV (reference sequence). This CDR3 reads CASSSSGRAAEQYF. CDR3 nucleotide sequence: TGTGCCAGCAGTTCTTCCGGGAGGGCCGCCGAGCAGTACTTC.

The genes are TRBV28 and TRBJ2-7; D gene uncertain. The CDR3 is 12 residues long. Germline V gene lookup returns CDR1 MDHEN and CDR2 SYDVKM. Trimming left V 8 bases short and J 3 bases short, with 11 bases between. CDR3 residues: CASSTGSYEQYF. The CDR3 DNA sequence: TGTGCCAGCTCAACGGGCAGCTACGAGCAGTACTTC.

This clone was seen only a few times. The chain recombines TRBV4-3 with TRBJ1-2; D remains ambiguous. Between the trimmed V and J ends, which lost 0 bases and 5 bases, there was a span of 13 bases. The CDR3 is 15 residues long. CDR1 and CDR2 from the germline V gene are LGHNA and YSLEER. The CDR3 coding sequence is TGCGCCAGCAGCCAAGATATAACCGGCCGATATGGCTACACCTTC. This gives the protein CASSQDITGRYGYTF.

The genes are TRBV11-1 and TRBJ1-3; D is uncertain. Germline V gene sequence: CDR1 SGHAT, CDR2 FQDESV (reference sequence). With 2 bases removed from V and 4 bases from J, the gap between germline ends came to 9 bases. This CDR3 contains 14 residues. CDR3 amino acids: CASSLLGSGNTIYF. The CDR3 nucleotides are TGTGCCAGCAGCTTATTGGGATCCGGAAACACCATATATTTT. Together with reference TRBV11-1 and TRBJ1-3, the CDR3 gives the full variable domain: EAEVAQSPRYKITEKSQAVAFWCDPISGHATLYWYRQILGQGPELLVQFQDESVVDDSQLPKDRFSAERLKGVDSTLKIQPAELGDSAMYLCASSLLGSGNTIYFGEGSWLTVV.

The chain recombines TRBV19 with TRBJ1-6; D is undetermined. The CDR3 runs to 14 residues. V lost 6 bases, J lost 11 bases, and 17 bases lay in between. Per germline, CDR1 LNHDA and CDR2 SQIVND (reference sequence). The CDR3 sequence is CASRNERRLAPLHF. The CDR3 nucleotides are TGTGCCAGTAGGAACGAGAGGCGGTTGGCACCCCTCCACTTT.

CDR3 loop: CASSIYNEQFF. CDR3 coding DNA: TGTGCCAGTAGTATCTATAATGAGCAGTTCTTC. The chain combines TRBV19 with TRBJ2-1; D unclear. This CDR3 contains 11 residues. Germline CDR1 is LNHDA and CDR2 is SQIVND (reference sequence). V lost 3 bases and J 7 bases, leaving 4 bases between the germline ends.